The clone carrying this T cell receptor (beta chain) occurred many times. The data stem from a study of low-dose radiotherapy and immunotherapy resistance in tumors. With TRAV- and TRBV-specific primers, first-strand cDNA was made, covering the alpha and beta chains. TCR amplification involved approximately 20 PCR cycles with a constant-region primer and V-primer adapter. MiXCR, run by TCRdb on the reads, gives a single entry per CDR3 protein. The sample carries around 76,000 distinct CDR3 sequences, more than 25% recorded once. Sample time point: before trial treatment. The receptor comes from a female donor with ovarian cancer. Sequences were derived from PBMCs, sampled before treatment.

The CDR3 coding sequence is TGTGCCAGCAGCCATCTAAGAACCCACGAGCAGTACTTC. It yields the protein CASSHLRTHEQYF. The chain is built from TRBV3-1 and TRBJ2-7; D gene uncertain. V was cut by 3 bases and J by 5 bases, with 11 bases left in between. The CDR3 covers 13 residues. In germline, CDR1 is LGHDT, CDR2 YNNKEL (reference sequence).